The T cell receptor (beta chain) under discussion was sequenced for a study of T cell responses to AZD1222 COVID-19 vaccine. Overall study results and limits: Spike-wide vaccine-associated CD4 TCRs dominated at 160-218 and 743-854. There were mostly white British donors and more females than males, and clonal diversity was possibly underestimated. Every sample of the repertoires postdated the peak T cell response. Regions left unmutated in variants are reportedly the target of nearly half of spike-specific TCRs.

About this clone itself: Its antigen is undetermined.

The assay was immunoSEQ multiplex PCR, and TCRdb's table has in-frame clones only and misses some. In the table there are 150,000 to 190,000 clones, about nine tenths of which are singletons. Germline V CDR1 and CDR2: SGHTS, YDEGEE. The germline V and J ends were trimmed by 0 bases and 7 bases, with 17 bases remaining between them. The CDR3 sequence is 17 residues long. This chain joins TRBV5-8 and TRBJ1-6; D call uncertain. Material: peripheral blood, obtained on day 0 of AZD1222 vaccination. The clonotype originates from an adult in good health. The DNA for the CDR3 is TGTGCCAGCAGCTTGGGACTTAACTCTCGGTTGAATTCACCCCTCCACTTT. This gives the protein CASSLGLNSRLNSPLHF.